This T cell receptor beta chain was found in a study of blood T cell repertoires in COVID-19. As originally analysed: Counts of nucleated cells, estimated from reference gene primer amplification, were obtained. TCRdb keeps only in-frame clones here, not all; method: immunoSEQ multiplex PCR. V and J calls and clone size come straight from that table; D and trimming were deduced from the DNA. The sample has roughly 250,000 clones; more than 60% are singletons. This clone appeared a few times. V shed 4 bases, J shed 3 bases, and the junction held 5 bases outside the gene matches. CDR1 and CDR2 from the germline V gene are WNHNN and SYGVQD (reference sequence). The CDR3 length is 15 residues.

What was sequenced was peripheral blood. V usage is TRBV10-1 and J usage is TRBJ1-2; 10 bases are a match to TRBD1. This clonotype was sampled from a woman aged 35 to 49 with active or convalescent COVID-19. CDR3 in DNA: TGCGCCAGCAGTGCGGGGACAGGGGCCGACTATGGCTACACCTTC. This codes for CASSAGTGADYGYTF.